This T cell receptor (beta chain) was retrieved from a study of cytomegalovirus exposure and HLA in healthy donors. PCR involved 60 Vbeta and 13 Jbeta primers. Some clones are missing from TCRdb's copy, which holds only in-frame ones; the method was immunoSEQ multiplex PCR. The sample gives around 130,000 clones, about four fifths of which show up once; 5% to 6% is in the top ten. J lost 10 bases, V lost 6 bases, and 9 bases had no gene match. Germline CDR1 LGHNA, CDR2 YSLEER. There are 14 residues in the CDR3. This chain uses TRBV4-3 with TRBJ1-6; 7 positions agree with TRBD1. The origin of this receptor is a man under 40 in good health and CMV-seronegative. Sequenced sample: PBMCs. In DNA form, the CDR3 reads TGCGCCAGCAGTCCCTTTTACAGGGGCTCACCCCTCCACTTT. Translation: CASSPFYRGSPLHF.